A single sample is the source of the 12 T cell receptor beta chains below, sequenced in a study of T-cell reconstitution after alpha-beta-depleted transplantation in children. Preparation of the TCRbeta library involved a method that used unique molecular identifiers. TCRdb independently ran MiXCR on the PCR reads; one entry per CDR3 protein. Of fewer than 700,000 distinct CDR3 sequences in the sample, 13% were seen once. This material consisted of PBMCs, mostly from graft donor cells, taken 360 days after TCRalphabeta/CD19-depleted stem cell transplant. Source of these receptors: a male patient aged 10 to 17 who had a stem cell transplant for acute myeloid leukemia, so the T cells may come from the graft donor.

This clonotype showed up many times. CDR3 sequence (DNA): TGTGCCAGCAGCAAACTTCGGGACTACTACCCTAACACCGGGGAGCTGTTTTTT. It yields the protein CASSKLRDYYPNTGELFF. The chain carries TRBV11-2 and TRBJ2-2; 7 nucleotides match TRBD2. With V trimmed by 5 bases and J by 2 bases, 14 bases remained unmatched. Germline loops: CDR1 SGHAT, CDR2 FQNNGV. This CDR3 is 18 amino acids long.

This clonotype was detected only a few times. V is TRBV4-2 and J is TRBJ2-2; D may match TRBD1 or TRBD2 (5 bases each). Trimming took off 1 base at V and 7 bases at J, with 16 bases between the two ends. The CDR3 covers 16 residues. Germline CDR1 is LGHNA and CDR2 is YNFKEQ. As DNA, the CDR3 is TGTGCCAGCAGCCAAGTAACCGGGACGCCCAACGGGGAGCTGTTTTTT. Translating gives CASSQVTGTPNGELFF.

The chain has TRBV4-2 and TRBJ1-5; the D gene is possibly TRBD1 (6 bases). V was shortened by 9 bases and J by 1 base, with 19 bases between the two germline ends. Germline values: CDR1 LGHNA, CDR2 YNFKEQ. The CDR3 runs 16 residues. The DNA of the CDR3 is TGTGCCAGGAGCTCTGGGCAGGGGACAAGCAATCAGCCCCAGCATTTT. It translates to CARSSGQGTSNQPQHF.

This chain links TRBV14 with TRBJ2-7, with 11 bases fitting TRBD2. Germline CDR1 and CDR2: SGHDN and FVKESK. The CDR3 covers 16 residues. V lost 3 bases and J lost 6; bases outside the gene matches: 10. Written as DNA, the CDR3 is TGTGCCAGCAGCCAGGAGCTCAGGGGACTAGCGGCCGAGCAGTACTTC. Protein sequence: CASSQELRGLAAEQYF.

This clonotype was found many times. The chain joins TRBV3-1 to TRBJ2-7; 11 bases map to TRBD2. Germline V CDR1 and CDR2: LGHDT, YNNKEL (reference sequence). Losses at the gene ends were 0 bases for V and 5 bases for J; bases not matched to a gene: 9. CDR3 length: 17 amino acids. CDR3 residues: CASSQDFLAGGPHEQYF. In nucleotides, the CDR3 is TGTGCCAGCAGCCAAGATTTCCTAGCGGGAGGCCCCCACGAGCAGTACTTC.

The rearrangement links TRBV24-1 to TRBJ2-1; 9 positions agree with TRBD2. Losses at the gene ends were 4 bases for V and 6 bases for J; bases not matched to a gene: 9. Germline lookup yields CDR1 KGHDR and CDR2 SFDVKD. The CDR3 contains 16 residues. DNA of the CDR3: TGTGCCACCAGTGACCCCGGGGTAGCGGGAGCCAATGAGCAGTTCTTC. Translated: CATSDPGVAGANEQFF.

This clonotype was picked up many times. The rearrangement links TRBV12-3 or TRBV12-4 to TRBJ2-4; the D is unclear. This CDR3 region has 14 residues. Deletions cut 1 base from V and 8 bases from J, with 12 bases between. The CDR3 DNA reads TGTGCCAGCAGTTTAGGTTCCAGCAAGGACATTCAGTACTTC. Translation gives CASSLGSSKDIQYF.

This chain uses TRBV7-6 with TRBJ2-7; TRBD2 agrees at 7 bases. Germline-derived CDR1 and CDR2 are SGHVS and FNYEAQ. The CDR3 has 16 amino acids. V shed 1 base, J shed 5 bases, and the junction held 11 bases outside the gene matches. This CDR3 is CASSLGGGLLANEQYF. The CDR3 DNA sequence: TGTGCCAGCAGCTTAGGGGGTGGGCTACTAGCGAACGAGCAGTACTTC.

The chain carries TRBV19 and TRBJ2-1; 7 positions match TRBD2. CDR3 length equals 12 residues. The ends lost 10 bases at V and 8 bases at J; junction bases unmatched: 8. Looked up from germline, CDR1 is LNHDA and CDR2 is SQIVND (reference sequence). In DNA, the CDR3 is TGTGCCACCCGGGACTATGCCGATGAGCAGTTCTTC. The encoded protein is CATRDYADEQFF.

The table lists this clonotype with a few counts. This rearrangement joins TRBV7-3 to TRBJ2-1; 8 bases fit TRBD2. After removal of 6 bases from V and 8 bases from J, the junction contained 12 bases not matched to a gene. CDR3 size: 15 residues. Germline assignment: CDR1 SGHTA and CDR2 FQGTGA. Here the CDR3 reads CASRKTGTSPDEQFF. In DNA form, the CDR3 reads TGTGCCAGCAGAAAAACCGGGACTAGTCCCGATGAGCAGTTCTTC.

The chain links TRBV5-6 to TRBJ2-1, with TRBD2 matching 15 bases. CDR1 and CDR2 from the germline V gene are SGHDT and YYEEEE. Germline trimming cut 4 bases from V and 9 bases from J; bases unmatched to any gene: 5. The CDR3 loop spans 15 amino acids. The CDR3 DNA sequence: TGTGCCAGCAGCCCCGGACTAGCGGGAGGGAGTGAGCAGTTCTTC. This translates into CASSPGLAGGSEQFF. Full variable domain (outside the CDR3, taken from reference TRBV5-6 and TRBJ2-1): DAGVTQSPTHLIKTRGQQVTLRCSPKSGHDTVSWYQQALGQGPQFIFQYYEEEERQRGNFPDRFSGHQFPNYSSELNVNALLLGDSALYLCASSPGLAGGSEQFFGPGTRLTVL.

The V and J genes are TRBV12-3 or TRBV12-4 and TRBJ2-6, with no clear D. There are 15 residues in the CDR3. Trimming took off 2 bases at V and 3 bases at J, with 8 bases between the two ends. CDR3 loop: CASSLLGHGANVLTF. CDR3 DNA: TGTGCCAGCAGTTTACTAGGGCATGGGGCCAACGTCCTGACTTTC.